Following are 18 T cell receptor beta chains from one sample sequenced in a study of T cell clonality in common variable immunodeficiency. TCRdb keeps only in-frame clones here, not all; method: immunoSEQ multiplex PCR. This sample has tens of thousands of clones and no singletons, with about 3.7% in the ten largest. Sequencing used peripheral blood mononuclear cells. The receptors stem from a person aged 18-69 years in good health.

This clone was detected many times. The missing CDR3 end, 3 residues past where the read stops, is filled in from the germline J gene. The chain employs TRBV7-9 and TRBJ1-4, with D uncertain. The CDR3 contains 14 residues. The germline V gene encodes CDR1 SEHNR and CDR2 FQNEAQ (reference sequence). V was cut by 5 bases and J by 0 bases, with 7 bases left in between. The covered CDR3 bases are TGTGCCAGCAGCCTTAGGGCAACTAATGAAAAA. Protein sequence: CASSLRATNEK. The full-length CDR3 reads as CASSLRATNEKLFF.

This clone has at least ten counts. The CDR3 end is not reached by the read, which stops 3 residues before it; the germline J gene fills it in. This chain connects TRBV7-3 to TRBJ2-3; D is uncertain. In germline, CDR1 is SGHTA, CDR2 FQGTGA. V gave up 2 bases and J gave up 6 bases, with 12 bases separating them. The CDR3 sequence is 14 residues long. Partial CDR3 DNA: TGTGCCAGCAGCTTAGAGTTTGGTACTGATACG. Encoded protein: CASSLEFGTDT. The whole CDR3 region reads CASSLEFGTDTQYF.

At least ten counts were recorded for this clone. This CDR3 reads CSARGPDTQYF. The CDR3 DNA, read in part, is TGCAGTGCTAGGGGCCCAGATACG. V gene TRBV20-1 combines with J gene TRBJ2-3; D remains unclear. The DNA ends 3 residues before the CDR3 does, and the rest of the CDR3 is filled in from the germline J gene. V lost 3 bases, J lost 4 bases, and 5 bases lay in between. The CDR3 totals 11 residues. Germline V gene lookup returns CDR1 DFQATT and CDR2 SNEGSKA (reference sequence).

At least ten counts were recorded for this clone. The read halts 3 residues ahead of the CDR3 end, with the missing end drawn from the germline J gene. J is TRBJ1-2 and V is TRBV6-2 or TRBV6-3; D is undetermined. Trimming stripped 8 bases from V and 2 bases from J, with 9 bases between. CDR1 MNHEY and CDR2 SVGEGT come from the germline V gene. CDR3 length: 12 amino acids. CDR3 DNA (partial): TGTGCCAGCCGCGTATGGAACTATGGC. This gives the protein CASRVWNYG. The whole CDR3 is CASRVWNYGYTF.

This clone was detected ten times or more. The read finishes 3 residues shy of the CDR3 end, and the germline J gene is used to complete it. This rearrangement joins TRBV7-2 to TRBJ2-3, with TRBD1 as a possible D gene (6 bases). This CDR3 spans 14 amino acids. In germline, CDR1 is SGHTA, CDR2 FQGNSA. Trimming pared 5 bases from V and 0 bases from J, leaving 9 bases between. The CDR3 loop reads CASSPDSSTDTQYF. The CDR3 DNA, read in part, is TGTGCCAGCAGCCCGGACAGTAGCACAGATACG.

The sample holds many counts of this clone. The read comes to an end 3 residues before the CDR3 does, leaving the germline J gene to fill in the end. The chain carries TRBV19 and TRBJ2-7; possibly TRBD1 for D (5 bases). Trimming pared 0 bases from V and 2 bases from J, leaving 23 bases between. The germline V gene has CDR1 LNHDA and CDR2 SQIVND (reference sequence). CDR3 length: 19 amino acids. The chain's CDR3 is CASSIEVWGDSDKTYEQYF. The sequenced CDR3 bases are TGTGCCAGTAGTATAGAAGTTTGGGGCGACAGCGATAAAACCTACGAG.

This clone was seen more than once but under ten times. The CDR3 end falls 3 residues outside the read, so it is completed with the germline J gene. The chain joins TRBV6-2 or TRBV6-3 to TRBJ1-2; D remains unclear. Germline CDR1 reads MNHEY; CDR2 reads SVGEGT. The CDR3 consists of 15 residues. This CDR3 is CASSPRASGSSDYTF. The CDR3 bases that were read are TGTGCCAGCAGTCCTAGGGCTAGCGGGAGTTCTGAC.

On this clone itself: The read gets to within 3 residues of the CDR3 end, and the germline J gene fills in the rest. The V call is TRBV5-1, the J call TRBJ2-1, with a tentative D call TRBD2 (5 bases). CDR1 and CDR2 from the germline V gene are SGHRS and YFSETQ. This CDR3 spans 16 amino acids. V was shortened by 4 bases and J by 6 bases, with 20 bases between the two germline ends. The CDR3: CASSPLWALEGNEQFF. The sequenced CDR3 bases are TGCGCCAGCAGCCCCCTGTGGGCCCTTGAGGGCAATGAG.

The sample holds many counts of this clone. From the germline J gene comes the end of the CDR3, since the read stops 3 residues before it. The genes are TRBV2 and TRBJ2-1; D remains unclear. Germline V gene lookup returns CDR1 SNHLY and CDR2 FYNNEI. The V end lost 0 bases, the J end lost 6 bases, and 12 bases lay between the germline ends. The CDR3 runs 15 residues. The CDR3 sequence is CASSEAGGLTNEQFF. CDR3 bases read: TGTGCCAGCAGTGAAGCGGGTGGGCTAACCAATGAG.

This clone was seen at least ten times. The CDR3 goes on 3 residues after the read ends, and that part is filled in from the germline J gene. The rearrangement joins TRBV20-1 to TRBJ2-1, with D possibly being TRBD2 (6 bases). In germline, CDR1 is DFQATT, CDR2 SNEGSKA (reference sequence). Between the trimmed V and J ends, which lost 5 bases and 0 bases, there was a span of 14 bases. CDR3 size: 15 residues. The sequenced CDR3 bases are TGCAGTGCTCCGCCGGGACTCAGCTCCTACAATGAG. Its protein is CSAPPGLSSYNE. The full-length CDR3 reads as CSAPPGLSSYNEQFF.

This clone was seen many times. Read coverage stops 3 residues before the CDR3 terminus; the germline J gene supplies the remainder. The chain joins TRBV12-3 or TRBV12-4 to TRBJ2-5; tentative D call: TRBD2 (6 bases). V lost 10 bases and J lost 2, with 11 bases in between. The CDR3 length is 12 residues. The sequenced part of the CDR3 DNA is TGTGCCATTGGGGGGAATCAAGAGACC. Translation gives CAIGGNQET. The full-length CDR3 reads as CAIGGNQETQYF.

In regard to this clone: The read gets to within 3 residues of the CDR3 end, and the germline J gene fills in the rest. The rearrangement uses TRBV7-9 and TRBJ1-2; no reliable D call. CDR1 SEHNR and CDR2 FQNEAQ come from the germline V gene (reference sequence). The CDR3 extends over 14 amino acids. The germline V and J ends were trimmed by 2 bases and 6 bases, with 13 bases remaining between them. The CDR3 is CASSLLSTVDGYTF. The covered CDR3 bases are TGTGCCAGCAGCTTACTATCTACAGTTGATGGC.

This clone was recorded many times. CDR3 in amino acids: CASSEAGDINSPLHF. The covered CDR3 bases are TGTGCCAGCAGTGAAGCCGGGGACATTAATTCACCC. V is TRBV6-1 and J is TRBJ1-6; a weak D match, TRBD1 (6 bases). Read data end 3 residues before the CDR3 end; the end is taken from the germline J gene. The CDR3 is made up of 15 amino acids. V shed 0 bases and J shed 6 bases, with 9 bases lying between them. Germline V lookup: CDR1 MNHNS, CDR2 SASEGT.

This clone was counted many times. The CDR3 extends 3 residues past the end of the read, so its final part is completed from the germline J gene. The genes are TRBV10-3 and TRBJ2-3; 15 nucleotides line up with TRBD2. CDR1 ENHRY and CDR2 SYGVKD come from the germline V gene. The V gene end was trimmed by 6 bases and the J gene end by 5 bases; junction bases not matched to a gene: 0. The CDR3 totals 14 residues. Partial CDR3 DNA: TGTGCCATCAGGGGACTAGCGGGAGGAGATACG. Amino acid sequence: CAIRGLAGGDT. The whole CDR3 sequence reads CAIRGLAGGDTQYF.

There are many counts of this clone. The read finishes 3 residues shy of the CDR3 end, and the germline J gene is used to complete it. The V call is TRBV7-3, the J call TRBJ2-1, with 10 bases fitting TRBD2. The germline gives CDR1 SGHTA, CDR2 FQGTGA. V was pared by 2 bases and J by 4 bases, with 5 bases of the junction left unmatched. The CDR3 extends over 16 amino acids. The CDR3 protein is CASSLSGSGRYNEQFF. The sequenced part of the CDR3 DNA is TGTGCCAGCAGCTTATCGGGTAGCGGGAGGTACAATGAG.

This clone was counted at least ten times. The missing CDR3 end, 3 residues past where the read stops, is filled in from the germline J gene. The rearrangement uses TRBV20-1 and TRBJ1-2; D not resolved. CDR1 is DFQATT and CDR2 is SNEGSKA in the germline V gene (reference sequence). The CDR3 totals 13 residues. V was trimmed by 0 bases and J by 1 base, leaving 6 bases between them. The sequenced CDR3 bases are TGCAGTGCTAGAGATATTAGTAACTATGGC. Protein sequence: CSARDISNYG. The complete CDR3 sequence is CSARDISNYGYTF.

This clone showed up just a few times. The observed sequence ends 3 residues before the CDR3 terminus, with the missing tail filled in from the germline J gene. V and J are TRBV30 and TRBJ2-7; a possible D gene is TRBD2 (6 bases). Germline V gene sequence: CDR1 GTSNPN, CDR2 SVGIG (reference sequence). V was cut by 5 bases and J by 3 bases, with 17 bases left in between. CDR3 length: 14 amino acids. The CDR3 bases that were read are TGTGCCTGGGGCCGGGACTTCCGGAACTACGAG. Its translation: CAWGRDFRNYE. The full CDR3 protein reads CAWGRDFRNYEQYF.

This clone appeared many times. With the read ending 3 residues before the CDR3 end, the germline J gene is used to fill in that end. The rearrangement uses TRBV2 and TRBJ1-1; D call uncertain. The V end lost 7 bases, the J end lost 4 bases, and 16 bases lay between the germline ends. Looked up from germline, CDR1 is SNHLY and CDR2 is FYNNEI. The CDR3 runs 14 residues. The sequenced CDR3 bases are TGTGCCAGCACCGCGGGGATTTCGGTCACTGAA. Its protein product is CASTAGISVTE. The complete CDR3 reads CASTAGISVTEAFF.